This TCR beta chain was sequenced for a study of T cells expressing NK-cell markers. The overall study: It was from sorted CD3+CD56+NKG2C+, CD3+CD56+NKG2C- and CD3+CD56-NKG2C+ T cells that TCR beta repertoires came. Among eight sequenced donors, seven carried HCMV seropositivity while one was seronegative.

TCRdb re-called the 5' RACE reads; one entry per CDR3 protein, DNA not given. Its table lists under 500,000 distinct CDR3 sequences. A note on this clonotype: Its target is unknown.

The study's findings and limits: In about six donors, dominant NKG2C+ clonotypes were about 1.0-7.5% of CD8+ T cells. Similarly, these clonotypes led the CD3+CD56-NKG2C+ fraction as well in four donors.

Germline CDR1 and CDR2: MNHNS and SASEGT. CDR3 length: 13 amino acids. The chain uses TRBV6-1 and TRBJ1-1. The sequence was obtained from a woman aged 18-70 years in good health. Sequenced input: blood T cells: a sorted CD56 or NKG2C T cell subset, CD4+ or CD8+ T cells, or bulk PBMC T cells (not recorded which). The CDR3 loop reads CASGETGNTEAFF.